The rows below give T cell receptor beta chains drawn from one sample of a study of blood T cell repertoires in COVID-19. TCRdb's copy holds only in-frame clones and misses some; the assay was immunoSEQ multiplex PCR. The top ten clones hold roughly 40% of a sample with about 84,000 clones, 80% to 90% of them seen once. The sample comprised peripheral blood. The receptors stem from an elderly man with active or convalescent COVID-19. The CDR3 runs from the conserved cysteine through the conserved F or W. Fields, in order: V gene, clone size, D gene, J gene, CDR3 protein, CDR3 DNA. D genes are given only for firm matches. Size is omitted from some rows. Given values are once, few, many or a class for expanded clones.

>TRBV18|-|TRBD2|TRBJ2-3
CASSSGLGTDTQYF
TGTGCCAGCTCGTCGGGACTAGGCACAGATACGCAGTATTTT
>TRBV6-2/TRBV6-3|-|-|TRBJ1-2
CASSYSQGHGYTF
TGTGCCAGCAGTTACTCCCAGGGTCATGGCTACACCTTC
>TRBV7-9|-|-|TRBJ1-1
CASRSSGSGSGGVAFF
TGTGCCAGCAGGAGTTCGGGGTCGGGGTCGGGAGGCGTAGCTTTCTTT
>TRBV28|-|-|TRBJ2-1
CASTLHTNNEQFF
TGTGCCAGCACCTTGCACACGAACAATGAGCAGTTCTTC
>TRBV19|-|TRBD1|TRBJ2-7
CASSTGQGSQEEQYF
TGTGCCAGTAGTACGGGACAGGGGTCACAGGAAGAGCAGTACTTC
>TRBV2|-|-|TRBJ1-6
CASTALNNSPLHF
TGTGCCAGCACTGCGTTAAATAATTCACCCCTCCACTTT
>TRBV21-1|once|-|TRBJ1-2
CASSKAKGRDVGNYGYTF
TGTGCCAGCAGCAAAGCGAAAGGGAGGGACGTAGGTAACTATGGCTACACCTTC
>TRBV24-1|-|TRBD1|TRBJ2-1
CATSDRDRPFNEQFF
TGTGCCACCAGTGATCGGGACAGACCATTCAATGAGCAGTTCTTC
>TRBV28|-|TRBD2|TRBJ2-7
CASSSFSSGSSYEQYF
TGTGCCAGCAGTTCGTTTTCTAGCGGGAGCTCCTACGAGCAGTACTTC
>TRBV11-2|-|-|TRBJ1-1
CASSLTGDTEAFF
TGTGCCAGCAGCTTGACGGGAGACACTGAAGCTTTCTTT
>TRBV7-2|-|-|TRBJ2-6
CAGSRGANVLTF
TGTGCCGGCTCCAGGGGGGCCAACGTCCTGACTTTC
>TRBV2|-|-|TRBJ2-5
CASSENRQETQYF
TGTGCCAGCAGTGAAAACAGACAAGAGACCCAGTACTTC
>TRBV23-1|-|TRBD1|TRBJ1-2
CASSQPAGTGSCYTF
TGCGCCAGCAGTCAACCTGCCGGGACAGGTTCATGCTACACCTTC
>TRBV4-1|few|-|TRBJ1-2
CASSQRTDALGYTF
TGCGCCAGCAGCCAACGGACAGACGCTCTCGGCTACACCTTC
>TRBV30|-|-|TRBJ1-1
CAWSPLPQAEAFF
TGTGCCTGGAGCCCCCTCCCCCAGGCTGAAGCTTTCTTT
>TRBV6-5|-|-|TRBJ1-5
CASSYSGGDQPQHF
TGTGCCAGCAGTTACTCTGGGGGGGATCAGCCCCAGCATTTT